Below are 20 T cell receptor beta chains sequenced from a single sample in a study of regulatory T cells in long-lasting Graves disease. iRepertoire HTBI primers and Arm-PCR of CDR3 regions built TCR beta libraries. TCRdb used MiXCR to reprocess the multiplex PCR reads, holding one entry per CDR3 protein. The data contain 400,000 to 450,000 distinct CDR3 sequences, 14% to 15% of them singletons. Time point of the sample: newly diagnosed GD, antithyroid drugs for less than 3 months. The TCR library used RNA extracted from PBMCs. The sample also formed part of further work on T cells in Graves' hyperthyroidism and ophthalmopathy.

The sample here was peripheral blood mononuclear cells (PBMCs), taken at new diagnosis, from a patient treated with antithyroid drugs. These receptors all stem from a woman in her twenties or thirties with Graves disease.

The rearrangement links TRBV7-9 to TRBJ1-1; D is undetermined. V was clipped by 3 bases and J by 7 bases, with 18 bases between them. The CDR3 is 15 amino acids. CDR1 and CDR2 from the germline V gene are SEHNR and FQNEAQ (reference sequence). CDR3 sequence reads: CASSFSALTPNEAFF. Here the CDR3 DNA reads TGTGCCAGCAGCTTCAGTGCACTCACCCCAAATGAAGCTTTCTTT.

This chain connects TRBV10-3 to TRBJ1-1; 9 bases align to TRBD1. Germline CDR1 and CDR2: ENHRY and SYGVKD. This CDR3 contains 12 residues. Trimming cost V 8 bases and J 7 bases; bases outside gene matches: 5. CDR3 sequence reads: CAIRQTGGEAFF. CDR3 sequence (DNA): TGTGCCATCCGGCAGACAGGGGGTGAAGCTTTCTTT.

This clonotype was seen ten or more times. The gene calls are TRBV3-1 and TRBJ2-7; D is unresolved. V lost 1 base, J lost 0 bases, and 7 bases lay in between. The CDR3 consists of 14 residues. Germline CDR1 LGHDT, CDR2 YNNKEL (reference sequence). The CDR3: CASSQAYGSYEQYF. In nucleotides, the CDR3 is TGTGCCAGCAGCCAAGCGTACGGCTCCTACGAGCAGTACTTC.

This clonotype was counted many times. The chain joins TRBV20-1 to TRBJ2-1; 13 bases match TRBD2. The junction had 6 bases not matched to a gene; V was cut back by 3 bases and J by 4 bases. From germline, CDR1 is DFQATT and CDR2 SNEGSKA (reference sequence). CDR3 length equals 16 residues. For the CDR3, the DNA is TGCAGTGCTAGGGGACTAGCGGGAAGTGGGTACAATGAGCAGTTCTTC. It codes for CSARGLAGSGYNEQFF.

This clonotype was recorded a few times. CDR3 residues: CATSRGGRNYEQYF. The CDR3 nucleotides read TGTGCCACCAGCAGAGGCGGGAGGAACTACGAGCAGTACTTC. The J gene is TRBJ2-7, the V gene TRBV15; 8 nucleotides agree with TRBD2. The CDR3 length is 14 residues. The J segment lost 3 bases and the V segment lost 1 base, leaving 2 bases of the junction unmatched. Germline V gene lookup returns CDR1 LNHNV and CDR2 YYDKDF (reference sequence).

This clonotype was recorded a few times. Possible read error: a much larger clone is one base away. This chain connects TRBV18 to TRBJ2-7; 8 bases agree with TRBD2. Germline CDR1 KGHSH, CDR2 LQKENI. The CDR3 length is 15 residues. The CDR3 loop reads CGSSVKTGLDYEQYF. The CDR3, as DNA: TGTGGCAGCTCAGTGAAAACGGGACTAGACTACGAGCAGTACTTC. Complete variable domain (other parts from reference TRBV18 and TRBJ2-7): NAGVMQNPRHLVRRRGQEARLRCSPMKGHSHVYWYRQLPEEGLKFMVYLQKENIIDESGMPKERFSAEFPKEGPSILRIQQVVRGDSAAYFCGSSVKTGLDYEQYFGPGTRLTVT.

This clonotype has more than one count but fewer than ten. V and J are TRBV5-1 and TRBJ2-7; 11 nucleotides agree with TRBD1. The junction had 7 bases not matched to a gene; V was cut back by 1 base and J by 7 bases. This CDR3 contains 15 residues. CDR1 and CDR2 from the germline V gene are SGHRS and YFSETQ. For the CDR3, the DNA is TGCGCCAGCAGCTTGCGCGGACAGGGGGCGTGGGAGCAGTACTTC. Its translation is CASSLRGQGAWEQYF.

This clonotype was detected ten times or more. The chain uses TRBV28 and TRBJ2-5; D might be TRBD2 (5 bases). The CDR3 runs 15 residues. V gave up 8 bases and J gave up 5 bases, with 21 bases separating them. Germline loops: CDR1 MDHEN, CDR2 SYDVKM. The CDR3 nucleotides read TGTGCCAGCCTCAGAAACCGGGTCCGAGGGGAGACCCAGTACTTC. This translates into CASLRNRVRGETQYF.

The chain joins TRBV9 to TRBJ2-1; D may correspond to TRBD1 or TRBD2 (5 bases each). The better agreement between TRBJ2-5 and the DNA end casts doubt on the J call. The CDR3 has 12 residues. Germline-derived CDR1 and CDR2 are SGDLS and YYNGEE. DNA for the CDR3: TGTGCCAGCAGGGGGGAGAAAGAGACCCAGTACTTC. It codes for CASRGEKETQYF.

This rearrangement joins TRBV12-3 or TRBV12-4 to TRBJ2-1; 13 bases map to TRBD2. Trimming cost V 1 base and J 5 bases; bases outside gene matches: 11. The CDR3 consists of 19 residues. The CDR3 bases are TGTGCCAGCAGTTTAGGACTAGCGGGAGGTCACGAATCCCACAATGAGCAGTTCTTC. Encoded protein: CASSLGLAGGHESHNEQFF.

This clonotype showed up many times. An end of the junction differs from the germline gene, which may be a read error. CDR3 nucleotides: TGTGCCAGCAGCGTAGGAACAGGCGATGGCTACACCTTC. As protein: CASSVGTGDGYTF. The genes are TRBV5-1 and TRBJ1-2, with a possible D match to TRBD1 (5 bases). The germline gives CDR1 SGHRS, CDR2 YFSETQ. CDR3 length equals 13 residues. Using reference TRBV5-1 and TRBJ1-2 for the parts outside the CDR3, the full variable domain is KAGVTQTPRYLIKTRGQQVTLSCSPISGHRSVSWYQQTPGQGLQFLFEYFSETQRNKGNFPGRFSGRQFSNSRSEMNVSTLELGDSALYLCASSVGTGDGYTFGSGTRLTVV.

This clonotype was seen repeatedly, ten times or more. The chain links TRBV13 to TRBJ2-1; D call uncertain. Trimming removed 5 bases from V and 8 bases from J, with 13 bases in between. Germline CDR1 is PRHDT and CDR2 is FYEKMQ (reference sequence). The CDR3 is made up of 13 amino acids. The CDR3 coding sequence is TGTGCCAGCAGCCCTCAAGTACAAGATGAGCAGTTCTTC. Protein product: CASSPQVQDEQFF.

This clonotype was counted at least ten times. The V gene is TRBV2, the J gene TRBJ2-7; D perhaps matches TRBD1 (6 bases). This CDR3 is 17 amino acids long. CDR1 and CDR2 from the germline V gene are SNHLY and FYNNEI. Trimming removed 4 bases at V and 4 bases at J, with 23 bases between. The CDR3 spells CASSGTGTGPRYYEQYF. The DNA for the CDR3 is TGTGCCAGCAGTGGAACAGGGACCGGGCCCCGGTATTACGAGCAGTACTTC.

On this clonotype: A clone one base away is much larger, so this may be a read error. The chain joins TRBV20-1 to TRBJ2-4; D ambiguous. In germline, CDR1 is DFQATT, CDR2 SNEGSKA (reference sequence). The CDR3 is 15 amino acids. V was shortened by 3 bases and J by 13 bases, with 25 bases between the two germline ends. The CDR3 DNA is TGCAGTGCTAGTGACTGGGTAAGGGTGAGCAATGAGCAGTACTTC. This encodes CSASDWVRVSNEQYF.

This clonotype has ten or more counts. The V gene is TRBV11-3, the J gene TRBJ2-7, with D tentatively TRBD2 (6 bases). Trimming took off 3 bases at V and 7 bases at J, with 13 bases between the two ends. The germline CDR1 and CDR2 sequences are SGHNT and YENEEA. The CDR3 loop spans 13 amino acids. The CDR3 here is CASSFEGGGEQYF. The CDR3 DNA sequence: TGTGCCAGCAGCTTTGAGGGAGGCGGAGAGCAGTACTTC.

This clonotype was recorded many times. The chain recombines TRBV3-1 with TRBJ1-2; D is unresolved. CDR3 length: 15 residues. V was pared by 1 base and J by 5 bases, with 14 bases between. Germline CDR1 LGHDT, CDR2 YNNKEL (reference sequence). The CDR3 nucleotides are TGTGCCAGCAGCCAAGCGGGCAGCGGTTGGTATGGCTACACCTTC. Translated: CASSQAGSGWYGYTF.

This sequence joins TRBV5-1 and TRBJ2-6; D may be TRBD1 or TRBD2 (5 bases each). CDR3 length equals 18 residues. V lost 1 base to trimming and J lost 0 bases, with 14 bases between them. Germline assignment: CDR1 SGHRS and CDR2 YFSETQ. In DNA form, the CDR3 reads TGCGCCAGCAGCTTGTACGGACATGGGACCTCTGGGGCCAACGTCCTGACTTTC. Translated, it gives CASSLYGHGTSGANVLTF.

This clonotype showed up many times. The chain has TRBV27 and TRBJ2-2; D gene uncertain. The V gene's germline CDR1 is MNHEY and CDR2 SMNVEV (reference sequence). The length of the CDR3 is 12 residues. V lost 7 bases to trimming and J lost 4 bases, with 7 bases between them. Here the CDR3 reads CASIGGTGELFF. CDR3 in DNA: TGTGCCAGCATCGGCGGCACCGGGGAGCTGTTTTTT.

This sequence joins TRBV6-5 and TRBJ2-7, with 9 positions matching TRBD2. The germline CDR1 and CDR2 sequences are MNHEY and SVGAGI. The CDR3 is 16 amino acids. V shed 0 bases, J shed 7 bases, and the junction held 10 bases outside the gene matches. The DNA for the CDR3 is TGTGCCAGCAGTTACTCGTTGGTTAGCGGGAGTCAGGAGCAGTACTTC. It is translated as CASSYSLVSGSQEQYF.

V usage is TRBV27 and J usage is TRBJ2-6; 7 bases agree with TRBD1. This CDR3 has 19 residues. V lost 5 bases to trimming and J lost 1 base; unmatched junction nucleotides: 14. In germline, CDR1 is MNHEY, CDR2 SMNVEV (reference sequence). This CDR3 is CASSKRQGREPSGANVLTF. CDR3 nucleotide sequence: TGTGCCAGCAGTAAGCGACAGGGAAGGGAACCTTCTGGGGCCAACGTCCTGACTTTC.